This T cell receptor (beta chain) was obtained from a study of blood T cell repertoires in COVID-19. The overall study: Acute and convalescent COVID-19 samples came from the United States, Italy and Spain.

Participant reports of clinical history set cohort assignment. Recovery among Cohort 3 donors was established by two negative PCRs, clearance, or symptom resolution. Original processing notes: Scientists estimated how many nucleated cells there were by amplifying reference gene primers. Profiled with immunoSEQ multiplex PCR; TCRdb holds only in-frame clones, not every one. V and J calls and clone size follow that table, whereas D and trimming were derived from the DNA. The sample yields roughly 220,000 clones, 88% seen once. Per germline, CDR1 SGHTA and CDR2 FQGTGA. The CDR3 is 14 amino acids. The V and J ends lost 5 bases and 3 bases, in that order; junction bases with no gene match: 2.

The sequencing sample was made of PBMCs or T cells enriched from blood (not recorded which). J is TRBJ1-3 and V is TRBV7-3, with 9 positions matching TRBD1. The clonotype comes from a woman aged 30 to 39 who had recovered from COVID-19. CDR3 in DNA: TGTGCCAGCAGCAAGGACAGGGGTGGAAACACCATATATTTT. Translation gives CASSKDRGGNTIYF.